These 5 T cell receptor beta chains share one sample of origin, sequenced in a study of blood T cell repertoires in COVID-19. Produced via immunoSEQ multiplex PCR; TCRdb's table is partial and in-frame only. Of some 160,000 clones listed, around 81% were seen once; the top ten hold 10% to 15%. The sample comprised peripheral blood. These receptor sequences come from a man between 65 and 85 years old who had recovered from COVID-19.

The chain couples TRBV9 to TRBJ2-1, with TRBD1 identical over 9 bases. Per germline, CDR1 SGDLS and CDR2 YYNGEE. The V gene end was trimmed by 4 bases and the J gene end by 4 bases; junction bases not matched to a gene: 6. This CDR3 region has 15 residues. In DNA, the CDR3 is TGTGCCAGCAGCCCCCGGGACAGGGTTTACAATGAGCAGTTCTTC. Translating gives CASSPRDRVYNEQFF.

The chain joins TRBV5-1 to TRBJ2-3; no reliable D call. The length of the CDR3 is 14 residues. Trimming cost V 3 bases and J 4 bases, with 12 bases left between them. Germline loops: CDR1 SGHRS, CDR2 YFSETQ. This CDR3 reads CASSSPGLPDTQYF. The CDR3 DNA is TGCGCCAGCAGCTCCCCGGGTCTGCCAGATACGCAGTATTTT.

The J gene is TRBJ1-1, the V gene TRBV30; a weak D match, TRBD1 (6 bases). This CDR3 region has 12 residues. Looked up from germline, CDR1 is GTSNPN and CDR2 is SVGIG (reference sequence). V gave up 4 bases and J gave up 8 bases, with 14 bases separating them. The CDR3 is CAWTPGGGEAFF. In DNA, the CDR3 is TGTGCCTGGACCCCCGGTGGGGGCGAAGCTTTCTTT.

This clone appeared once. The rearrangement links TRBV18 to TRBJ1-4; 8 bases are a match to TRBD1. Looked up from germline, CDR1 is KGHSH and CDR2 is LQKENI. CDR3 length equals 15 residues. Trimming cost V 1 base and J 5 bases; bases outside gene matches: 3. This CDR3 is CASSPLGQVNEKLFF. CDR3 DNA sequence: TGTGCCAGCTCACCACTGGGACAGGTCAATGAAAAACTGTTTTTT.

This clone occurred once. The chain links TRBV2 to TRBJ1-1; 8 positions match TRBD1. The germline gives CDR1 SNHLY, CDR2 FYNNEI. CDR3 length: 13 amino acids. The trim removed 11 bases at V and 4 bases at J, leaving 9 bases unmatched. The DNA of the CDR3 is TGTGCCCAAGGTCAGGGGGCGTTCACTGAAGCTTTCTTT. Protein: CAQGQGAFTEAFF.